This T cell receptor beta chain was sequenced during a study of shared clonotypes between healthy human individuals. Study observations and caveats: Generation probability values for non-shared clonotypes were lower than those for clonotypes shared by all four donors. What limited the represented genetic and exposure-history diversity was the small number of donors.

The protocol was immunoSEQ multiplex PCR, while the TCRdb copy is restricted to in-frame clones and leaves out a portion. The table lists approximately 740,000 clones, roughly 70% of them singletons. Germline CDR1 and CDR2: MDHEN and SYDVKM. The CDR3 is 15 amino acids. V lost 9 bases, J lost 0 bases, and 9 bases stayed unmatched. This clone showed up just a few times. As yet, its antigen is unknown. The rearrangement joins TRBV28 to TRBJ2-7, with 9 bases aligning to TRBD2. The sequence was obtained from a woman younger than 45 in good health. Specimen: memory CD4+ T cells sorted from blood. Subset specified: CD45RA-negative fraction. The CDR3: CASTASGTSSYEQYF. The CDR3 nucleotides are TGTGCCAGTACGGCTAGCGGGACTAGCTCCTACGAGCAGTACTTC.